A selection of T cell receptor beta chains follows, all from one sample in a study of blood T cell repertoires in COVID-19. Profiling relied on immunoSEQ multiplex PCR, and the TCRdb table lists in-frame clones only, not all of them. Here the sample spans about 190,000 clones, 90% being singletons. Sequences were obtained from peripheral blood. All receptors come from a man aged 45 to 65 with acute or convalescent COVID-19. CDR3s include the opening cysteine and the closing phenylalanine or tryptophan. D genes are given only for firm matches. Expanded clones are given a class, and other clones once, few, many or no size at all.

v_call: TRBV9
j_call: TRBJ2-5
d_call: NA
clone_size: few
cdr3_nt: TGTGCCAGCAGCGTAGCTGGAGCAGGGAATCAAGAGACCCAGTACTTC
cdr3_aa: CASSVAGAGNQETQYF

v_call: TRBV5-1
j_call: TRBJ2-3
d_call: TRBD2
clone_size: NA
cdr3_nt: TGCGCCAGCAGCTTGGTTAGCGGGGGGGATACGCAGTATTTT
cdr3_aa: CASSLVSGGDTQYF

v_call: TRBV18
j_call: TRBJ1-1
d_call: TRBD1
clone_size: NA
cdr3_nt: TGTGCCAGCTCACCGAGGACAGGGGGAGAAGCTTTCTTT
cdr3_aa: CASSPRTGGEAFF

v_call: TRBV5-4
j_call: TRBJ2-2
d_call: TRBD1
clone_size: NA
cdr3_nt: TGTGCCAGCAGCCGGGGACAGGAAAATACCGGGGAGCTGTTTTTT
cdr3_aa: CASSRGQENTGELFF

v_call: TRBV6-2/TRBV6-3
j_call: TRBJ1-1
d_call: NA
clone_size: NA
cdr3_nt: TGTGCCAGCAGTTCCTTGGACAGTAAAGCTTTCTTT
cdr3_aa: CASSSLDSKAFF

v_call: TRBV9
j_call: TRBJ1-5
d_call: TRBD1
clone_size: NA
cdr3_nt: TGTGCCAGCAGCGAACAGGGGGGGAGGCAGCCCCAGCATTTT
cdr3_aa: CASSEQGGRQPQHF

v_call: TRBV7-2
j_call: TRBJ2-1
d_call: TRBD2
clone_size: NA
cdr3_nt: TGTGCCAGCAGCCGGGGGGGTTTATCCTACAATGAGCAGTTCTTC
cdr3_aa: CASSRGGLSYNEQFF

v_call: TRBV30
j_call: TRBJ1-4
d_call: NA
clone_size: NA
cdr3_nt: TGTGCCTGGAGTTTCTGGCGGAATGAAAAACTGTTTTTT
cdr3_aa: CAWSFWRNEKLFF

v_call: TRBV10-3
j_call: TRBJ2-3
d_call: NA
clone_size: NA
cdr3_nt: TGTGCCACCGGCGGTAGCACAGATACGCAGTATTTT
cdr3_aa: CATGGSTDTQYF

v_call: TRBV5-1
j_call: TRBJ2-7
d_call: NA
clone_size: NA
cdr3_nt: TGCGCCAGCAGCGAGGAGGGAACTTTCTACGAGCAGTACTTC
cdr3_aa: CASSEEGTFYEQYF

v_call: TRBV7-8
j_call: TRBJ1-2
d_call: TRBD1
clone_size: NA
cdr3_nt: TGTGCCAGCAGCCCCCGGACAGGGAACTATGGCTACACCTTC
cdr3_aa: CASSPRTGNYGYTF

v_call: TRBV10-3
j_call: TRBJ2-3
d_call: TRBD2
clone_size: once
cdr3_nt: TGTGCCATCAGAGGTCAGCGGGAGGGGGCGACAGATACGCAGTATTTT
cdr3_aa: CAIRGQREGATDTQYF

v_call: TRBV7-2
j_call: TRBJ1-4
d_call: NA
clone_size: NA
cdr3_nt: TGTGCCAGCAGCTCCATGAGCGATGAAAAACTGTTTTTT
cdr3_aa: CASSSMSDEKLFF

v_call: TRBV7-9
j_call: TRBJ1-5
d_call: NA
clone_size: NA
cdr3_nt: TGTGCCAGCAGCCCCGGGAGAAATCAGCCCCAGCATTTT
cdr3_aa: CASSPGRNQPQHF

v_call: TRBV11-2
j_call: TRBJ2-2
d_call: NA
clone_size: NA
cdr3_nt: TGTGCCAGCAGCTTACGGGGGGCTACTCCCGGGGAGCTGTTTTTT
cdr3_aa: CASSLRGATPGELFF

v_call: TRBV6-2/TRBV6-3
j_call: TRBJ2-7
d_call: TRBD2
clone_size: NA
cdr3_nt: TGTGCCAGCAGTGCCCCCGGGACTAGCGCTTACGAGCAGTACTTC
cdr3_aa: CASSAPGTSAYEQYF

v_call: TRBV30
j_call: TRBJ1-5
d_call: NA
clone_size: NA
cdr3_nt: TGTGCCTGGAGTGTACGCGGGGGGCAGCCCCAGCATTTT
cdr3_aa: CAWSVRGGQPQHF

v_call: TRBV2
j_call: TRBJ1-2
d_call: NA
clone_size: NA
cdr3_nt: TGTGCCAGCACCCGACAGGCGACAAACTATGGCTACACCTTC
cdr3_aa: CASTRQATNYGYTF

v_call: TRBV7-2
j_call: TRBJ2-3
d_call: NA
clone_size: few
cdr3_nt: TGTGCCAGCAGCTTAGCCTCGACAGATACGCAGTATTTT
cdr3_aa: CASSLASTDTQYF

v_call: TRBV6-2/TRBV6-3
j_call: TRBJ1-2
d_call: NA
clone_size: NA
cdr3_nt: TGTGCCAGCAGTTACGTTACCGGGGTGCATGGCTACACCTTC
cdr3_aa: CASSYVTGVHGYTF

v_call: TRBV6-5
j_call: TRBJ1-4
d_call: TRBD1
clone_size: NA
cdr3_nt: TGTGCCAGCAGTTTTGGACAGGGTAAAAAACTGTTTTTT
cdr3_aa: CASSFGQGKKLFF

v_call: TRBV28
j_call: TRBJ1-4
d_call: NA
clone_size: NA
cdr3_nt: TGTGCCAGCAGTCCAGGGGCGTATAAGGCAACTAATGAAAAACTGTTTTTT
cdr3_aa: CASSPGAYKATNEKLFF

v_call: TRBV18
j_call: TRBJ1-2
d_call: TRBD1
clone_size: NA
cdr3_nt: TGTGCCAGCTCAGACCAACAGGGGAGGGGCTACACCTTC
cdr3_aa: CASSDQQGRGYTF

v_call: TRBV2
j_call: TRBJ1-1
d_call: NA
clone_size: once
cdr3_nt: TGTGCCAGCAGTGTTTTCGGGAACAGGGTGGGAAACACTGAAGCTTTCTTT
cdr3_aa: CASSVFGNRVGNTEAFF

v_call: TRBV27
j_call: TRBJ2-3
d_call: TRBD2
clone_size: NA
cdr3_nt: TGTGCCAGTTCCCCCGGGACTAGCATTTGGCAGTATTTT
cdr3_aa: CASSPGTSIWQYF